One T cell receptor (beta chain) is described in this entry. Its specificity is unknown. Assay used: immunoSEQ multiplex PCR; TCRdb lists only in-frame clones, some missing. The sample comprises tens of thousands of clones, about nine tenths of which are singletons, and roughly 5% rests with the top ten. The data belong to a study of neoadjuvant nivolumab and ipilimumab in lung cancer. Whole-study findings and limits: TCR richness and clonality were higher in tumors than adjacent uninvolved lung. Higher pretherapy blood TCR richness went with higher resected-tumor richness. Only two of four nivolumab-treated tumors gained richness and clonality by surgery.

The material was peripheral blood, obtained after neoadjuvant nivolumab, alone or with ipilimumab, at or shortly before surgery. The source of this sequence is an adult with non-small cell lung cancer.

CDR3 loop: CASSYSGTGELFF. CDR3 in DNA: TGTGCCAGCAGTTACTCGGGGACCGGGGAGCTGTTTTTT. This chain joins TRBV6-5 and TRBJ2-2, with D unresolved. The CDR3 extends over 13 amino acids. V was shortened by 0 bases and J by 5 bases, with 4 bases between the two germline ends. In germline, CDR1 is MNHEY, CDR2 SVGAGI.